This T cell receptor (beta chain) is drawn from a study of blood T cells in healthy people across ages. Germline loops: CDR1 SNHLY, CDR2 FYNNEI. The V end was cut by 7 bases, the J end by 1 base, with 10 bases between. CDR3 length: 14 amino acids. Combining a sample-barcoded 5' primer with a J-beta primer mix, a second PCR ran for 7 to 11 cycles. A template-switch adaptor containing 12 random nucleotides labeled each cDNA molecule. TCRdb ran MiXCR on the 5' RACE reads and lists one entry per CDR3 protein. The data hold a few hundred thousand distinct CDR3 sequences, with roughly a quarter observed a single time. In its sample, this clonotype was seen a few times. This sample also appeared in a second study, on T cells of mothers and their children.

The sequence came from a boy aged 2-9 years in good health. V gene TRBV2 combines with J gene TRBJ1-4, with D perhaps matching TRBD1 (6 bases). The sequencing sample was made of blood. CDR3 protein: CASTHRETNEKLFF. The CDR3 nucleotides are TGTGCCAGCACCCACAGGGAAACTAATGAAAAACTGTTTTTT.